This T cell receptor beta chain was found in a study of read filtering for tumor transcriptome and immune sequencing. Molecular barcoded adaptors covering alpha/delta and beta/gamma chains were used on roughly 400 ng RNA. From the reads, TCRdb called clonotypes with MiXCR, one entry per CDR3 protein. The sample comprises some 46,000 distinct CDR3 sequences, 20% of which are singletons, and 30% to 45% rests with the top ten. In the case of this clonotype: With only one base between it and a far larger clone, this is likely a read error.

Source material: a population of CD138-negative cells sorted from bone marrow. The clonotype comes from a donor aged 40 or over with multiple myeloma.

CDR3 sequence: CASSLGGFPDTQYF. As DNA, the CDR3 is TGTGCCAGCAGCTTAGGAGGATTTCCAGATACGCAGTATTTT. The rearrangement uses TRBV7-8 and TRBJ2-3; the D is unclear. This CDR3 is 14 amino acids long. CDR1 and CDR2 (germline): SGHVS, FQNEAQ. The V gene lost 1 base and the J gene lost 4 bases, with 9 bases spanning the gap.